These T cell receptor beta chains were read from a single sample in a study of T-cell reconstitution after alpha-beta-depleted transplantation in children. In TCRdb, the PCR reads were re-called with MiXCR into one record per CDR3 protein. The data contain under 250,000 distinct CDR3 sequences, roughly 7.1% of them seen just once; the ten biggest clones take up 5% to 6.5%. Sequencing used PBMCs, obtained before TCRalphabeta/CD19-depleted stem cell transplant. These receptors all stem from a boy aged 2 to 9 with acute lymphoblastic leukemia, due to receive a stem cell transplant. CDR3s include the opening cysteine and the closing phenylalanine or tryptophan. The D gene is left open where the match is weak. Clone size is given for some rows only: seen once, a few or many times, or a class if the clone is expanded.

TRBV7-9,.,TRBJ2-3,.,TGTGCCAGCAGCTTAGTCGTGGGTTTGGATACGCAGTATTTT,CASSLVVGLDTQYF
TRBV7-8,.,TRBJ1-2,TRBD1,TGTGCCAGCAGCGCTAGAGGGACAGGGGGCGAAGTTAACTATGGCTACACCTTC,CASSARGTGGEVNYGYTF
TRBV2,many,TRBJ2-2,TRBD2,TGTGCCAGCAGTGATTTCCGGGAGGTGAACACCGGGGAGCTGTTTTTT,CASSDFREVNTGELFF
TRBV28,many,TRBJ2-3,TRBD2,TGTGCCAGCACCGGGGGGGCAACAGATACGCAGTATTTT,CASTGGATDTQYF
TRBV12-3/TRBV12-4,many,TRBJ2-7,.,TGTGCCAGCACCTCCTCCTCGGGCAGGGGATACGAGCAGTACTTC,CASTSSSGRGYEQYF
TRBV7-2,.,TRBJ2-1,.,TGTGCCAGCAGCTTAGCGAGGCGAGAAGGGCAGTTCTTC,CASSLARREGQFF
TRBV28,many,TRBJ1-1,.,TGTGCCAGTAGGGAGTTGCGCGGTCCGTACGGCACTGAAGCTTTCTTT,CASRELRGPYGTEAFF
TRBV27,.,TRBJ2-7,TRBD1,TGTGCCAGCAGTTCAGGGGGACCCTCCTACGAGCAGTACTTC,CASSSGGPSYEQYF
TRBV6-2/TRBV6-3,many,TRBJ2-7,.,TGTGCCAGCAGTTACTCACCTAAGGGGACCTACGAGCAGTACTTC,CASSYSPKGTYEQYF
TRBV11-2,many,TRBJ2-1,.,TGTGCCAGCAGCCCCAACCAGGGGGGGATCAATGAGCAGTTCTTC,CASSPNQGGINEQFF
TRBV20-1,many,TRBJ2-3,TRBD2,TGCAGTGCCCCCGACCAGCGGGGGCTCGATACGCAGTATTTT,CSAPDQRGLDTQYF
TRBV6-6,many,TRBJ1-5,TRBD1,TGTGCCAGCACCACAGGGGTTCGGCAGCCCCAGCATTTT,CASTTGVRQPQHF
TRBV5-5,many,TRBJ2-7,.,TGTGCCAGCAGCTTGGGAGGCAGCCCACCCTACGAGCAGTACTTC,CASSLGGSPPYEQYF
TRBV5-1,.,TRBJ2-7,.,TGCGCCAGCAGCTTGGCTACAGGGCCCTACGAGCAGTACTTC,CASSLATGPYEQYF
TRBV29-1,many,TRBJ2-2,.,TGCAGCGTTGAATCAGGGAGCACCGGGGAGCTGTTTTTT,CSVESGSTGELFF
TRBV18,few,TRBJ1-6,.,TGTGCCAGCTCACCAGATGGTGGGGCTTCACCCCTCCACTTT,CASSPDGGASPLHF
TRBV25-1,many,TRBJ1-1,TRBD1,TGTGCCAGCAGTGATCCAGGGGGCACTGAAGCTTTCTTT,CASSDPGGTEAFF
TRBV20-1,.,TRBJ2-3,.,TGCAGTGCCTCCCGGGCCAATGTTCCAGATACGCAGTATTTT,CSASRANVPDTQYF
TRBV4-3,many,TRBJ2-7,.,TGCGCCAGCAGCCAAGCCGGCCTAAGTAGAGAGCAGTACTTC,CASSQAGLSREQYF
TRBV5-1,many,TRBJ2-1,TRBD2,TGCGCCAGCTTTACAGGGGGACTAGCGGCGACATACAATGAGCAGTTCTTC,CASFTGGLAATYNEQFF
TRBV12-3/TRBV12-4,.,TRBJ1-5,.,TGTGCCAGCAGCCCCCTGCGCGGACTAAGCAATCAGCCCCAGCATTTT,CASSPLRGLSNQPQHF
TRBV3-1,.,TRBJ2-1,TRBD1,TGTGCCAGCAGGGACAGGTTTTCGAGCTCCTACAATGAGCAGTTCTTC,CASRDRFSSSYNEQFF
TRBV11-2,many,TRBJ2-1,TRBD2,TGTGCCAGCAGCTTAATTGCGGGAGGGGGTGAGCAGTTCTTC,CASSLIAGGGEQFF
TRBV7-8,few,TRBJ2-5,.,TGTGCCAGCAGCTTAGGCTCAGGGCGGGAAGAGACCCAGTACTTC,CASSLGSGREETQYF
TRBV5-5,many,TRBJ2-5,TRBD2,TGTGCCAGCAGCCCCAGCGGGGGTATCCAAGAGACCCAGTACTTC,CASSPSGGIQETQYF
TRBV21-1,once,TRBJ1-1,.,TGTGCCAGCGGCCCGGGGCGCCTGTGCTCTGAAGCTTTCTTT,CASGPGRLCSEAFF
TRBV9,few,TRBJ1-5,.,TGTGCCAGCAGCGTAGGATGGGGGAAGGAACAGCCCCAGCATTTT,CASSVGWGKEQPQHF
TRBV27,many,TRBJ1-1,.,TGTGCCAGCAGCATAACTTTCAGGGAGAACACTGAAGCTTTCTTT,CASSITFRENTEAFF
TRBV28,many,TRBJ2-3,.,TGTGCCAGCAGTCCTCAGGGGAGCACAGATACGCAGTATTTT,CASSPQGSTDTQYF
TRBV9,many,TRBJ2-7,TRBD2,TGTGCCAGCAGCGTAGGAGCGGGGGGGGACTACGAGCAGTACTTC,CASSVGAGGDYEQYF
TRBV5-1,few,TRBJ1-1,.,TGCGCCAGCAGCGCGGAGTCCTTCATGAACACTGAAGCTTTCTTT,CASSAESFMNTEAFF
TRBV6-2/TRBV6-3,many,TRBJ2-3,.,TGTGCCAGCAGTATCGCAGGGGAGATTGTTTCCGATACGCAGTATTTT,CASSIAGEIVSDTQYF
TRBV20-1,.,TRBJ1-5,TRBD1,TGCAGTGCTAGGGACCTACAGGGGGGGAGCAATCAGCCCCAGCATTTT,CSARDLQGGSNQPQHF
TRBV12-3/TRBV12-4,few,TRBJ2-3,.,TGTGCCAGCAGTTTTGGAAGGGGTGGGTCAGATACGCAGTATTTT,CASSFGRGGSDTQYF
TRBV6-6,few,TRBJ1-5,.,TGTGCCAGCAGTTACTCGGCGGGGGAGCCCCAGCATTTT,CASSYSAGEPQHF
TRBV29-1,.,TRBJ2-1,TRBD2,TGCAGCGTTGCCGTAGCGGGGGGTCCCAATGAGCAGTTCTTC,CSVAVAGGPNEQFF
TRBV4-3,.,TRBJ1-6,.,TGCGCCAGCAGCCAGGAGGTCCAGGGGTCCTATAATTCACCCCTCCACTTT,CASSQEVQGSYNSPLHF
TRBV20-1,few,TRBJ1-5,.,TGCAGTGCTAGATGGGGAGTTAATCAGCCCCAGCATTTT,CSARWGVNQPQHF
TRBV20-1,few,TRBJ1-1,.,TGCAGTGCTAGAGATCCCTCAAGGGGGGCTGACACTGAAGCTTTCTTT,CSARDPSRGADTEAFF
TRBV20-1,many,TRBJ2-1,.,TGCAGTGCTAGTACCGGGCCCCAGTACAATGAGCAGTTCTTC,CSASTGPQYNEQFF
TRBV28,few,TRBJ1-1,TRBD1,TGTGCCAGCAGTCGTTGGGACAGGACTAACACTGAAGCTTTCTTT,CASSRWDRTNTEAFF
TRBV28,many,TRBJ2-1,.,TGTGCCAGCAGTTATAACGGGGGCAATGAGCAGTTCTTC,CASSYNGGNEQFF
TRBV29-1,many,TRBJ2-5,.,TGCAGCGCCGTATTGGAGACCCAGTACTTC,CSAVLETQYF
TRBV28,.,TRBJ1-2,.,TGTGCCAGTAGTTTAGAAGCCTATGGCTACACCTTC,CASSLEAYGYTF
TRBV7-9,many,TRBJ2-7,TRBD1,TGTGCCATATATGTTGGGACAGCATCAGAGCAGTACTTC,CAIYVGTASEQYF
TRBV5-1,many,TRBJ2-7,.,TGCGCCAGCAGCCTGCGACGGGGAGAGATCTACGAGCAGTACTTC,CASSLRRGEIYEQYF
TRBV15,many,TRBJ2-3,TRBD2,TGTGCCACCAGCAGAGATTTAACTAGCGGGGATGCCCAGTATTTT,CATSRDLTSGDAQYF
TRBV7-2,many,TRBJ2-7,.,TGTGCCAGTAATTCTGGGAGCTCCTACGAGCAGTACTTC,CASNSGSSYEQYF
TRBV28,.,TRBJ1-3,.,TGTGCCAGCAGTTTAACCCGGGGGATCTCTGGAAACACCATATATTTT,CASSLTRGISGNTIYF
TRBV12-3/TRBV12-4,.,TRBJ2-5,.,TGTGCCAGCATCCCCGAGGGGGACCCCCGCGGAGAGAAGACCCAGTACTTC,CASIPEGDPRGEKTQYF
TRBV20-1,many,TRBJ2-3,TRBD2,TGCAGTGCTCCCACTAGCGGCACAGATACGCAGTATTTT,CSAPTSGTDTQYF
TRBV19,.,TRBJ1-1,.,TGTGCCAGTAGTATAGCGGGGGGAATTGAAGCTTTCTTT,CASSIAGGIEAFF
TRBV20-1,few,TRBJ1-1,.,TGCAGTGCTAGAGATTGGGATGCTTTCTTT,CSARDWDAFF
TRBV5-1,many,TRBJ2-1,TRBD2,TGCGCCAGCAGCTTGGTAGGGACTAGCAATGAGCAGTTCTTC,CASSLVGTSNEQFF
TRBV6-5,few,TRBJ1-6,.,TGTGCCAGCAGTTACTCGATGAGGACAGCCAGCTCCTATAATTCACCCCTCCACTTT,CASSYSMRTASSYNSPLHF